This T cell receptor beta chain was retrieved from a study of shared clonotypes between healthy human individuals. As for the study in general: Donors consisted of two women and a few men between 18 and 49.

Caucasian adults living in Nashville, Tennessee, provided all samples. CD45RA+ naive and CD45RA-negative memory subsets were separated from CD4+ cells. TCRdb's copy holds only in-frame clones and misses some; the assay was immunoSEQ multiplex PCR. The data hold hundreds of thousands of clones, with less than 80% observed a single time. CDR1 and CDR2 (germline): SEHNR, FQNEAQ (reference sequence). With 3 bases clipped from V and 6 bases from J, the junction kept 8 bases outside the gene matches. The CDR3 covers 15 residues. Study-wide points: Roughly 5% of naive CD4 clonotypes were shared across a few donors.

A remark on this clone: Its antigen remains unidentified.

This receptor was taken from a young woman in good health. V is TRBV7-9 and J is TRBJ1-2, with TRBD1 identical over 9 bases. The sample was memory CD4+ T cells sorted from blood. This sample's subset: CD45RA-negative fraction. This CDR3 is CASSFRRDRADGYTF. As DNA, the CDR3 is TGTGCCAGCAGCTTTCGCCGGGACAGGGCGGATGGCTACACCTTC.